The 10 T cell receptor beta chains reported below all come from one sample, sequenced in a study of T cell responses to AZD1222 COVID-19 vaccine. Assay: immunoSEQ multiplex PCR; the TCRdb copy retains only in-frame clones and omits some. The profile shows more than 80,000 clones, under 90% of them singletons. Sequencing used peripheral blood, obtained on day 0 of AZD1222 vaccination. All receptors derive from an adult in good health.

This CDR3 is CASSQTRGQGNSPLHF. As DNA, the CDR3 is TGCGCCAGCAGCCAAACCCGGGGACAGGGGAATTCACCCCTCCACTTT. The chain recombines TRBV4-1 with TRBJ1-6; 10 nucleotides align to TRBD1. Germline V gives CDR1 MGHRA, CDR2 YSYEKL. The trim removed 2 bases at V and 7 bases at J, leaving 5 bases unmatched. The CDR3 loop spans 16 amino acids.

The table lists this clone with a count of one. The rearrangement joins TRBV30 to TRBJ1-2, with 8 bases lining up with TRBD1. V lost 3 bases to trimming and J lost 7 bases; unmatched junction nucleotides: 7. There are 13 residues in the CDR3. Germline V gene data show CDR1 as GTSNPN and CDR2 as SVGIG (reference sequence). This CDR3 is CAWSPTGEVGYTF. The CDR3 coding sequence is TGTGCCTGGAGCCCGACAGGGGAGGTTGGCTACACCTTC.

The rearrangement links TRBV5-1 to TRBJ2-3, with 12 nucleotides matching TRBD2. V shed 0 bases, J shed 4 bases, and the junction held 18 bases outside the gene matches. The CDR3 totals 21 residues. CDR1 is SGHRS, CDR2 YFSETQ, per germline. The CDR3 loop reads CASSLASLAGGRVFNPDTQYF. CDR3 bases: TGCGCCAGCAGCTTGGCCTCGCTAGCGGGGGGGCGAGTATTTAATCCAGATACGCAGTATTTT.

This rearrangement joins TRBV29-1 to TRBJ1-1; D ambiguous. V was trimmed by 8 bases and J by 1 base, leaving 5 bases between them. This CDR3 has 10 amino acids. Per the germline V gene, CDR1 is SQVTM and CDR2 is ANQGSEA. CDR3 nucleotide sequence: TGCAGCCGAGGGAACACTGAAGCTTTCTTT. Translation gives CSRGNTEAFF.

The CDR3 coding sequence is TGTGCCAGCAGCGTAGAGGACACCGGGGAGCTGTTTTTT. It specifies CASSVEDTGELFF. V usage is TRBV9 and J usage is TRBJ2-2; the D is unclear. Trimming removed 0 bases at V and 3 bases at J, with 3 bases between. Germline-derived CDR1 and CDR2 are SGDLS and YYNGEE. The CDR3 spans 13 residues.

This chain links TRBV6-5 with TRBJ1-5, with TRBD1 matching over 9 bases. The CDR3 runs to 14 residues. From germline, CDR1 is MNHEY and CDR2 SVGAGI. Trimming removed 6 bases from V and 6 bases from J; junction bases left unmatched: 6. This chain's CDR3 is CASRKQGAFQPQHF. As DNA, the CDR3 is TGTGCCAGCAGGAAACAGGGGGCGTTTCAGCCCCAGCATTTT.

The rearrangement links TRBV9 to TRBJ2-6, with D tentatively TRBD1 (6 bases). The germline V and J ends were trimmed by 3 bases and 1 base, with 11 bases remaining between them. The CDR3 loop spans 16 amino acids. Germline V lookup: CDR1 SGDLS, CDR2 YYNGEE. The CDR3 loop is CASSATQGSGANVLTF. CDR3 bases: TGTGCCAGCAGCGCCACCCAGGGGTCTGGGGCCAACGTCCTGACTTTC.

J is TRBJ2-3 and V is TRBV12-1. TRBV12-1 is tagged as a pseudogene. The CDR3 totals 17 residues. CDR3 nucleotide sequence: TGTGCCAGCAGGCCGATTCCGGGACCTGGGGGCACAGATACGCAGTATTTT. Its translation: CASRPIPGPGGTDTQYF.

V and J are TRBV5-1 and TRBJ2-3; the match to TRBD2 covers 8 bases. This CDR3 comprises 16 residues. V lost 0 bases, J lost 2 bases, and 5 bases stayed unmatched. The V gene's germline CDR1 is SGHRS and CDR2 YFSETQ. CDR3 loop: CASSLALAGSTDTQYF. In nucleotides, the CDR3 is TGCGCCAGCAGCTTGGCGCTAGCGGGTTCCACAGATACGCAGTATTTT.

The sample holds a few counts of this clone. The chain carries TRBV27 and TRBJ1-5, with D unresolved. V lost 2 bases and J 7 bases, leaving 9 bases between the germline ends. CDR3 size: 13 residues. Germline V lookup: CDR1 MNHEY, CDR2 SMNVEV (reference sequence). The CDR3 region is CASSLAPGQPQHF. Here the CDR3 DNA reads TGTGCCAGCAGTTTAGCCCCGGGGCAGCCCCAGCATTTT.